Presented here are 14 T cell receptor beta chains from one specimen sequenced in a study of tumor-infiltrating lymphocytes in primary liver carcinoma. Germline DNA was also extracted, with blood RNA taken from unsorted whole blood. Researchers generated TCR beta cDNA from about 0.5 ug of total RNA, relying on a constant-region primer. Slightly modified ARM-PCR, run as three nested multiplex PCR rounds, produced the TCR beta libraries. In the first two PCR rounds, TRBV1-TRBV30 forward primers were paired with a C-beta reverse primer, and each round lasted roughly 10 cycles. TCRdb ran MiXCR on the multiplex PCR reads and lists one entry per CDR3 protein. This sample carries 300,000 to 400,000 distinct CDR3 sequences, roughly two thirds of them seen once, and the ten largest clones take 5.5% to 7%. The sequencing input was peripheral blood. These TCRs come from a man aged 40-49 years with primary liver carcinoma and hepatitis B virus infection.

This clonotype was seen a single time. The V gene is TRBV28, the J gene TRBJ2-1, with 14 positions matching TRBD2. The germline gives CDR1 MDHEN, CDR2 SYDVKM. This CDR3 has 16 residues. V trimming: 5 bases; J trimming: 8 bases; junction bases outside the gene matches: 8. CDR3 sequence reads: CASSPTGTSGSDEQFF. The DNA for the CDR3 is TGTGCCAGCAGTCCAACCGGGACTAGCGGGAGTGATGAGCAGTTCTTC.

As concerns this clonotype: The germline gene is not matched at one end of the junction; a read error may be the cause. This chain connects TRBV6-5 to TRBJ2-3; D possibly matches TRBD1 or TRBD2 (5 bases each). Germline CDR1 and CDR2: MNHEY and SVGAGI. The CDR3 is 13 amino acids. CDR3 residues: CASSSGQGDMQYF. In DNA form, the CDR3 reads TGTGCCAGCAGTTCGGGGCAGGGCGATATGCAGTATTTT.

The table lists this clonotype with many counts. V and J are TRBV10-2 and TRBJ2-7, with no clear D. The ends were cut back, 5 bases at V and 0 bases at J, with 5 bases in the middle. This CDR3 is built from 12 residues. Germline CDR1 reads WSHSY; CDR2 reads SAAADI. CDR3 nucleotides: TGCGCCAGCAGTCCTAGCTCCTACGAGCAGTACTTC. Translation: CASSPSSYEQYF.

This clonotype has a count of ten or more. The CDR3 DNA is TGTGCCAGCACCGGTAGCGGGAGAGGCTACAATGAGCAGTTCTTC. Its protein product is CASTGSGRGYNEQFF. The genes are TRBV6-5 and TRBJ2-1; 9 nucleotides agree with TRBD2. The ends lost 7 bases at V and 3 bases at J; junction bases unmatched: 7. Germline CDR1 reads MNHEY; CDR2 reads SVGAGI. This CDR3 has 15 residues.

The gene calls are TRBV7-9 and TRBJ2-7; 8 bases agree with TRBD2. V lost 4 bases and J lost 7; bases outside the gene matches: 12. This CDR3 region has 15 residues. Germline V gene sequence: CDR1 SEHNR, CDR2 FQNEAQ (reference sequence). In DNA form, the CDR3 reads TGTGCCAGCAGCTCAGGAACGGGAGGGCCTGGTGAGCAGTACTTC. This gives the protein CASSSGTGGPGEQYF.

Points on this clonotype: One base away lies a much larger clone, so this may be a sequencing read error. The V gene is TRBV6-6, the J gene TRBJ1-1; 7 bases fit TRBD1. Germline loops: CDR1 MNHNY, CDR2 SVGAGI (reference sequence). The CDR3 loop spans 19 amino acids. The CDR3 region is CTSSYPIRFWGQRETEAFF. CDR3 nucleotides: TGTACCAGCAGTTACCCAATTCGCTTCTGGGGACAGCGGGAAACTGAAGCTTTCTTT.

With respect to this clonotype: This may stem from a read error, because a much larger clone lies one nucleotide away. This chain connects TRBV5-5 to TRBJ1-2; D unresolved. The CDR3 spans 14 residues. CDR1 is SGHKS, CDR2 YYEKEE, per germline (reference sequence). The CDR3 nucleotides are TGTGCCAGCAGCTTGGATTCCGGAAACTATGGCTACATCTTC. Translating it yields CASSLDSGNYGYIF.

The rearrangement links TRBV29-1 to TRBJ2-3; the D is unclear. The CDR3 runs to 13 residues. Germline CDR1 SQVTM, CDR2 ANQGSEA. Trimming shortened V by 6 bases and J by 12 bases, and 22 bases separated the two germline ends. CDR3 DNA sequence: TGCAGCGTGAAGACTCCCCCCGGAGATGCCCAGTATTTT. Its translation is CSVKTPPGDAQYF.

Remarks on this clonotype: Germline and junction disagree at one end, which may indicate a read error. The chain joins TRBV4-1 to TRBJ1-5; TRBD1 matches at 12 bases. This CDR3 comprises 19 residues. Germline CDR1 and CDR2: MGHRA and YSYEKL. In nucleotides, the CDR3 is TGCGCCAGCAGCCAAGACGGGACAGGGGGCCCTGGCAGCAATCAGCCCCAGGATTTT. Residues: CASSQDGTGGPGSNQPQDF.

The gene calls are TRBV11-1 and TRBJ2-1; D is unclear. Germline-derived CDR1 and CDR2 are SGHAT and FQDESV (reference sequence). Trimming left V 1 base short and J 6 bases short, with 16 bases between. This CDR3 spans 16 amino acids. The CDR3 nucleotides are TGTGCCAGCAGCTTAGTGATTTCGCCCCTGGCCAATGAGCAGTTCTTC. This translates into CASSLVISPLANEQFF. Using reference TRBV11-1 and TRBJ2-1 for the parts outside the CDR3, the full variable domain is EAEVAQSPRYKITEKSQAVAFWCDPISGHATLYWYRQILGQGPELLVQFQDESVVDDSQLPKDRFSAERLKGVDSTLKIQPAELGDSAMYLCASSLVISPLANEQFFGPGTRLTVL.

The chain has TRBV5-1 and TRBJ2-5, with 10 bases fitting TRBD2. V lost 3 bases and J lost 5; bases outside the gene matches: 7. The germline V gene encodes CDR1 SGHRS and CDR2 YFSETQ. CDR3 size: 15 residues. Written as DNA, the CDR3 is TGCGCCAGCAGCTCCAGCGGGGGGGCTGTGGAGACCCAGTACTTC. Its protein product is CASSSSGGAVETQYF.

Regarding this clonotype: A much larger clone is a single base away; this may be a read error. The chain has TRBV4-1 and TRBJ1-2, with D tentatively TRBD1 (5 bases). The CDR3 covers 12 residues. The germline V gene encodes CDR1 MGHRA and CDR2 YSYEKL. The CDR3 coding sequence is TGCGCCAGCAACCAACAGGATTATGGCTACACCTTC. It codes for CASNQQDYGYTF.

This clonotype was seen only a few times. This chain connects TRBV5-1 to TRBJ1-2, with D uncertain. There are 14 residues in the CDR3. Per the germline V gene, CDR1 is SGHRS and CDR2 is YFSETQ. Trimming took 0 bases from V and 7 from J, leaving 13 bases between them. Here the CDR3 reads CASSLAPGEGGYTF. DNA for the CDR3: TGCGCCAGCAGCTTGGCCCCCGGGGAAGGTGGCTACACCTTC.

The sample holds many counts of this clonotype. The genes are TRBV6-5 and TRBJ2-7, with TRBD1 identical over 9 bases. The CDR3 sequence is 15 residues long. Trimming cost V 5 bases and J 3 bases; bases outside gene matches: 8. Germline V gene lookup returns CDR1 MNHEY and CDR2 SVGAGI. The CDR3 nucleotides are TGTGCCAGCAGTAGCCCCGGGACAGGGTTCTACGAGCAGTACTTC. Translation: CASSSPGTGFYEQYF.